Below are 21 T cell receptor delta chains sequenced from a single sample in a study of delta chains in infants with herpesvirus infections. PBMC RNA was reverse transcribed using gamma-chain- and delta-chain-specific primers. TCRdb applied CATT to the RT-PCR reads for clone calling. The table shows 1,500 to 2,000 delta-chain clones, with around 7% occurring only once. The source material was peripheral blood, sampled at time point 1 of longitudinal follow-up. Receptors originate from a human donor who was a Ugandan infant, either HIV-exposed or HIV-unexposed (not recorded which).

In its sample, this clone is medium-sized. The chain joins TRDV1 to TRDJ1; unclear D gene. Germline loops: CDR1 TSWWSYY, CDR2 QGS. The germline V and J ends were trimmed by 1 base and 2 bases, with 17 bases remaining between them. The CDR3 length is 17 residues. The CDR3 here is CALGEPLPPGETDKLIF. The CDR3 DNA sequence: TGTGCTCTTGGGGAACCTCTCCCCCCCGGTGAAACCGATAAACTCATCTTT.

A word on this clone: A much larger clone is a single base away; this may be a read error. Although no V gene was called, TRDJ1 is the J gene. The CDR3 is 14 residues long. DNA for the CDR3: TGTGCGCTTGGGGAATGCCCGACTGGGGCCAAACTCATCTTT. It encodes CALGECPTGAKLIF.

By share of the sample, this clone is medium-sized. The genes are TRDV1 and TRDJ1, with 11 bases lining up with TRDD3. This CDR3 region has 25 residues. Trimming removed 2 bases from V and 0 bases from J; junction bases left unmatched: 29. CDR1 is TSWWSYY and CDR2 is QGS in the germline V gene. Written as DNA, the CDR3 is TGTGCTCTTGGGGAATCGTACCCCCGTTACCTGGGGGATACAGTATCTGGGCGATACACCGATAAACTCATCTTT. It is translated as CALGESYPRYLGDTVSGRYTDKLIF.

The sample holds one count of this clone. The V call is TRDV1, the J call TRDJ1, with 11 bases that match TRDD3. Assignment of the J gene here rests on matching the DNA to germline, because TCRdb gives none. This CDR3 is 23 amino acids long. Germline lookup yields CDR1 TSWWSYY and CDR2 QGS. The V gene end was trimmed by 5 bases and the J gene end by 4 bases; junction bases not matched to a gene: 30. The CDR3 nucleotides are TGTGCTCTTGGGATGAATGACAGTCCCCCTACTGGGGGATATACACCGTCCTGCGATAAACTCATCTTT. Its protein is CALGMNDSPPTGGYTPSCDKLIF.

By share of the sample, this clone is medium-sized. This chain links TRDV1 with TRDJ1; TRDD3 aligns across 8 bases. The CDR3 is 21 amino acids. The ends lost 4 bases at V and 0 bases at J; junction bases unmatched: 22. The germline V gene encodes CDR1 TSWWSYY and CDR2 QGS. CDR3 residues: CALGASCLWGRHPTYTDKLIF. As DNA, the CDR3 is TGTGCTCTTGGGGCCTCCTGTCTCTGGGGGAGACACCCCACGTACACCGATAAACTCATCTTT.

This sequence joins TRDV1 and TRDJ1; TRDD3 matches at 7 bases. CDR3 size: 20 residues. Germline loops: CDR1 TSWWSYY, CDR2 QGS. J gave up 0 bases and V 1 base, and 17 bases lay outside the gene matches. Written as DNA, the CDR3 is TGTGCTCTTGGGGAACGAAATGGGGGAGCCCCCGACAAGTACACCGATAAACTCATCTTT. Translation: CALGERNGGAPDKYTDKLIF.

By sample fraction, this clone is medium-sized. V and J are TRAV29/DV5 and TRDJ1, with a possible D match to TRDD3 (6 bases). In germline, CDR1 is NSMFDY, CDR2 ISSIKDK. V shed 0 bases and J shed 0 bases, with 27 bases lying between them. The CDR3 length is 20 residues. Here the CDR3 DNA reads TGTGCAGCAAGCGCGGAGGCCCGAACTGGGCCTTTCCCGTACACCGATAAACTCATCTTT. This gives the protein CAASAEARTGPFPYTDKLIF.

This clone ranks as medium-sized. Other DNA sequences within the sample encode an identical CDR3. The chain employs TRDV1 and TRDJ1, with D maybe TRDD3 (6 bases). The CDR3 is 15 amino acids. Trimming removed 3 bases at V and 5 bases at J, with 16 bases between. Germline V gene lookup returns CDR1 TSWWSYY and CDR2 QGS. The CDR3: CALGDTSWGADKLIF. The CDR3 region has the DNA TGTGCTCTTGGGGACACTTCGTGGGGGGCTGATAAACTCATCTTT.

This clone is large within its sample. The chain employs TRDV1 and TRDJ1; 8 bases match TRDD3. With V trimmed by 0 bases and J by 0 bases, 15 bases remained unmatched. The CDR3 is 20 amino acids. CDR1 is TSWWSYY and CDR2 is QGS in the germline V gene. The CDR3 DNA is TGTGCTCTTGGGGAACTAGCCCATACTGGGGGGAGATCGTACACCGATAAACTCATCTTT. This encodes CALGELAHTGGRSYTDKLIF.

The table lists this clone with a few counts. The chain uses TRDV1 and TRDJ1; 10 bases map to TRDD3. The CDR3 loop spans 23 amino acids. From germline, CDR1 is TSWWSYY and CDR2 QGS. Unmatched junction bases numbered 24, after V lost 2 bases and J lost 0 bases. The CDR3 spells CALGEFRVSTRLTGGLYTDKLIF. The CDR3 DNA sequence: TGTGCTCTTGGGGAATTTAGGGTTTCCACTCGACTTACTGGGGGATTGTACACCGATAAACTCATCTTT.

This clone is large (0.1 to 1%). The CDR3 sequence: CACDSLDYGEGKLIF. For the CDR3, the DNA is TGTGCCTGTGACAGCCTCGATTACGGGGAGGGTAAACTCATCTTT. The genes are TRDV2 and TRDJ1; weak D call: TRDD3 (5 bases). The germline gives CDR1 GEAIGNYY, CDR2 EKD. The germline V and J ends were trimmed by 2 bases and 7 bases, with 19 bases remaining between them. This CDR3 region has 15 residues.

With regard to this clone: Given a much more abundant clone one base away, this may be a read error. Here the V gene is TRAV29/DV5, but the J gene went uncalled; the listed D gene, TRDD3, was not tested against the DNA. The germline CDR1 and CDR2 sequences are NSMFDY and ISSIKDK. The CDR3 is made up of 19 amino acids. This CDR3 is CAASKAAYGGGLVSRPLIF. The CDR3 DNA follows: TGTGCAGCAAGCAAGGCCGCCTACGGTGGGGGACTCGTTTCCAGACCACTGATCTTT.

In this sample, this clone is large (0.1 to 1%). The chain has TRAV29/DV5 and TRDJ1; 10 bases line up with TRDD3. Germline CDR1 is NSMFDY and CDR2 is ISSIKDK. This CDR3 has 16 amino acids. V lost 0 bases, J lost 2 bases, and 7 bases stayed unmatched. The CDR3, as DNA: TGTGCAGCAAGCGCGACTGGGGGATTAATAACCGATAAACTCATCTTT. Protein sequence: CAASATGGLITDKLIF.

In its sample, this clone ranks as medium-sized. The DNA of the CDR3 is TGTGCTCTTGGGACCCTTCATGACTGGGGGACACCCTTGTACACCGATAAACTCATCTTT. This codes for CALGTLHDWGTPLYTDKLIF. The genes are TRDV1 and TRDJ1, with 9 bases identical to TRDD3. V lost 5 bases and J lost 0; bases outside the gene matches: 19. Germline V gives CDR1 TSWWSYY, CDR2 QGS. The CDR3 totals 20 residues.

With regard to this clone: A much larger clone sits a single nucleotide away, making a read error possible. The gene calls are TRDV1 and TRDJ1; 8 positions match TRDD3. CDR1 and CDR2 (germline): TSWWSYY, QGS. J lost 4 bases, V lost 0 bases, and 22 bases had no gene match. This CDR3 contains 21 residues. The DNA of the CDR3 is TGTGCTCTTGGGGAACTAAGTGTCCCTGGGGGACACCCACCCGGGGTCGATAAACTCATCTTT. Translation gives CALGELSVPGGHPPGVDKLIF.

This clone is deemed medium-sized. V usage is TRDV1 and J usage is TRDJ1; 11 bases map to TRDD3. The CDR3 loop spans 24 amino acids. Germline V gene lookup returns CDR1 TSWWSYY and CDR2 QGS. Trimming at V came to 4 bases and at J to 1 base, leaving 29 bases not matched to a gene. The CDR3 sequence is CALGGLLLPTPSDWGIRATDKLIF. CDR3 coding DNA: TGTGCTCTTGGGGGTTTACTGCTTCCTACCCCTTCAGACTGGGGGATAAGGGCCACCGATAAACTCATCTTT.

This clone is labeled large. J is TRDJ1 and V is TRDV1; 11 bases line up with TRDD3. Trimming took 6 bases from V and 0 from J; bases not matched to a gene: 18. Germline V gene data show CDR1 as TSWWSYY and CDR2 as QGS. The CDR3 runs 20 residues. This CDR3 reads CALGLLGSGWGIHYTDKLIF. The CDR3 region has the DNA TGTGCTCTTGGACTTCTAGGAAGTGGCTGGGGGATACACTACACCGATAAACTCATCTTT.

This clone is medium-sized (0.01 to 0.1%). The chain has TRDV1 and TRDJ1; D remains ambiguous. Per the germline V gene, CDR1 is TSWWSYY and CDR2 is QGS. V was clipped by 0 bases and J by 4 bases, with 24 bases between them. The CDR3 loop spans 19 amino acids. CDR3 amino acids: CALGELVSPQYFILDKLIF. The CDR3, as DNA: TGTGCTCTTGGGGAACTCGTATCCCCACAGTACTTTATACTCGATAAACTCATCTTT.

Sample share makes this clone large. The CDR3 protein is CALGEFLLGERKDKLIF. Here the CDR3 DNA reads TGTGCTCTTGGGGAATTCTTACTGGGGGAACGGAAGGATAAACTCATCTTT. V and J are TRDV1 and TRDJ1, with TRDD3 matching over 9 bases. Per germline, CDR1 TSWWSYY and CDR2 QGS. With V trimmed by 2 bases and J by 5 bases, 12 bases remained unmatched. The CDR3 is 17 amino acids.

By sample share, this clone is large. The sample carries other DNA sequences with the same CDR3. The chain combines TRDV2 with TRDJ3, with 8 bases lining up with TRDD3. The CDR3 totals 18 residues. V dropped 0 bases and J dropped 0; count of bases not matched to a gene: 3. In germline, CDR1 is GEAIGNYY, CDR2 EKD. The CDR3 bases are TGTGCCTGTGACACCGCGGGGGGATACTCCTGGGACACCCGACAGATGTTTTTC. Protein: CACDTAGGYSWDTRQMFF.

This clone was picked up a small number of times. This may come from a read error, since a much larger clone is one base off. This chain uses TRDV2 with TRDJ3; possible D gene TRDD3, 5 bases. The germline V gene has CDR1 GEAIGNYY and CDR2 EKD. This CDR3 spans 19 amino acids. CDR3 sequence reads: CACDTGFSTNSWDARQMFF. DNA for the CDR3: TGTGCCTGTGACACCGGGTTCTCGACCAACTCCTGGGACGCCCGACAGATGTTTTTC.